This T cell receptor (beta chain) is drawn from a study of CD8+ T cells in alopecia areata. For the study at large: Patients in the study were on tofacitinib for 6 to 18 months, then off it for 6 months.

Extraction and reverse transcription of RNA yielded cDNA as the sequencing template. Data came from immunoSEQ multiplex PCR; TCRdb stores just in-frame clones and leaves some out. The sample comprises 120,000 or so clones, more than 30% of which are singletons, and 2.5% to 3.5% rests with the top ten. Isolation of CD4+ and CD8+ T cells from PBMCs was achieved by sorting. The CDR3 is made up of 15 amino acids. Per germline, CDR1 SNHLY and CDR2 FYNNEI. V lost 10 bases, J lost 2 bases, and 11 bases stayed unmatched. The sequenced sample was CD4+ T cells sorted from blood. The rearrangement links TRBV2 to TRBJ2-3, with TRBD2 identical over 8 bases. This TCR was recovered from a human donor with alopecia areata. The CDR3 protein is CATGRRGANTDTQYF. As DNA, the CDR3 is TGTGCCACGGGCAGGCGGGGGGCGAACACAGATACGCAGTATTTT.